One sample yielded the 19 T cell receptor beta chains listed below, sequenced in a study of T cell repertoires in cytomegalovirus infection (dated by TCRdb to between 2018 and 2020). Sequencer: Illumina HiSeq 1500. Using fastp at Q25 and MiXCR, TCRdb reprocessed the public reads and kept productive beta chains. Here each entry gathers all rows of one CDR3 protein and keeps the most common genes and DNA. Across this sample there are about 260,000 distinct CDR3 sequences, with roughly an eighth seen only once. The ten largest clones capture 8.8% of the sample. The sample consisted of PBMCs. The receptors were gathered from a human donor in good health (CMV status not recorded). Some clones in this sample may be carry-over from other donors' samples.

This rearrangement joins TRBV29-1 to TRBJ2-7; D might be TRBD1 or TRBD2, each matching 7 bases. V was trimmed by 5 bases and J by 4 bases, leaving 15 bases between them. From germline, CDR1 is SQVTM and CDR2 ANQGSEA. The CDR3 consists of 13 residues. CDR3 nucleotide sequence: TGCAGCGTTTTTAGACAGGGAGGGTACGAGCAGTACTTC. Its protein is CSVFRQGGYEQYF.

This clonotype was counted many times. This chain joins TRBV28 and TRBJ2-7; D might be TRBD2 (6 bases). The CDR3 length is 13 residues. The V end was cut by 7 bases, the J end by 0 bases, with 10 bases between. Germline lookup yields CDR1 MDHEN and CDR2 SYDVKM. The CDR3 DNA reads TGTGCCAGCATCCGGGGAGGCTCCTACGAGCAGTACTTC. It is translated as CASIRGGSYEQYF.

This clonotype was seen at least ten times. This chain connects TRBV7-8 to TRBJ1-1; D is unclear. V lost 4 bases and J 0 bases, leaving 9 bases between the germline ends. Germline V gene sequence: CDR1 SGHVS, CDR2 FQNEAQ. This CDR3 comprises 14 residues. This CDR3 is CASSYGPMNTEAFF. As DNA, the CDR3 is TGTGCCAGCAGCTATGGACCGATGAACACTGAAGCTTTCTTT.

The gene calls are TRBV6-4 and TRBJ2-2; 9 bases fit TRBD1. CDR1 is MRHNA and CDR2 is SNTAGT in the germline V gene. This CDR3 is built from 18 residues. The V and J ends lost 0 bases and 3 bases, in that order; junction bases with no gene match: 8. Here the CDR3 DNA reads TGTGCCAGCAGTGACTCATTCGGAGACAGGGGGGACACCGGGGAGCTGTTTTTT. This encodes CASSDSFGDRGDTGELFF.

In the case of this clonotype: The CDR3 end shows no conserved phenylalanine or tryptophan, and so a read error is likely. The V call is TRBV7-2, the J call TRBJ1-2; 8 bases line up with TRBD1. From germline, CDR1 is SGHTA and CDR2 FQGNSA. This CDR3 has 15 residues. After removal of 6 bases from V and 6 bases from J, the junction contained 12 bases not matched to a gene. The CDR3 here is CASRDIAGGLNGYTC. The DNA of the CDR3 is TGTGCCAGCAGGGACATTGCAGGGGGCTTGAATGGCTACACCTGC.

As regards this clonotype: This could be a read error, since a much larger clone is one nucleotide away. No conserved phenylalanine or tryptophan ends this CDR3, so it is likely a read error. This rearrangement joins TRBV10-3 to TRBJ1-4; weak D call: TRBD1 (5 bases). The V end was cut by 10 bases, the J end by 3 bases, with 18 bases between. The CDR3 sequence is 15 residues long. Germline V gives CDR1 ENHRY, CDR2 SYGVKD. CDR3 sequence (DNA): TGTGCCACCTCAGATGACGGGGCGGCTAATGAAAAACTGTTTTGT. Translated, it gives CATSDDGAANEKLFC.

This clonotype appeared a few times. The chain is built from TRBV28 and TRBJ2-7; 8 bases agree with TRBD2. This CDR3 comprises 14 residues. Germline V gene lookup returns CDR1 MDHEN and CDR2 SYDVKM. The V segment lost 7 bases and the J segment 5 bases; nucleotides outside the gene matches: 10. The CDR3 sequence: CASTSGGGRNEQYF. The CDR3 region has the DNA TGTGCCAGCACGAGCGGGGGAGGGAGGAACGAGCAGTACTTC.

V is TRBV27 and J is TRBJ2-5; 15 bases are a match to TRBD2. CDR1 MNHEY and CDR2 SMNVEV come from the germline V gene (reference sequence). J gave up 5 bases and V 6 bases, and 4 bases lay outside the gene matches. This CDR3 is 15 amino acids long. The CDR3 region has the DNA TGTGCCAGCAGCGGACTAGCGGGGGGGCAGGAGACCCAGTACTTC. As protein: CASSGLAGGQETQYF.

In this sample, this clonotype turned up a few times. The genes are TRBV5-4 and TRBJ2-1, with 11 bases aligning to TRBD2. CDR1 SGHNT and CDR2 YYREEE come from the germline V gene (reference sequence). Germline trimming cut 1 base from V and 4 bases from J; bases unmatched to any gene: 4. CDR3 length: 16 amino acids. The CDR3 DNA follows: TGTGCCAGCAGCTTGTTGGGACTAGCGGCTTACAATGAGCAGTTCTTC. Protein sequence: CASSLLGLAAYNEQFF.

This clonotype was seen at least ten times. V usage is TRBV6-1 and J usage is TRBJ1-2; the D is unclear. The V and J ends lost 5 bases and 7 bases respectively, with 14 bases between them. Germline V lookup: CDR1 MNHNS, CDR2 SASEGT. The CDR3 runs to 13 residues. CDR3 loop: CASSYSATGGYTF. Here the CDR3 DNA reads TGTGCCAGCAGTTACAGCGCCACCGGTGGCTACACCTTC.

The table lists this clonotype with many counts. This chain joins TRBV7-8 and TRBJ2-3, with 11 bases fitting TRBD1. V trimming: 4 bases; J trimming: 1 base; junction bases outside the gene matches: 4. From germline, CDR1 is SGHVS and CDR2 FQNEAQ. The CDR3 covers 16 residues. This CDR3 reads CASSSRDRGGTDTQYF. CDR3 in DNA: TGTGCCAGCAGCTCCCGGGACAGGGGGGGCACAGATACGCAGTATTTT.

The rearrangement links TRBV6-2 or TRBV6-3 to TRBJ2-7; 8 nucleotides match TRBD2. V was pared by 6 bases and J by 6 bases, with 13 bases of the junction left unmatched. The length of the CDR3 is 15 residues. Germline V gene data show CDR1 as MNHEY and CDR2 as SVGEGT. The CDR3 DNA reads TGTGCCAGCAGGAACGCTGACAGCGGGGGAAGCGAGCAGTACTTC. Residues: CASRNADSGGSEQYF.

In its sample, this clonotype was seen a few times. V and J are TRBV12-5 and TRBJ1-1; 8 bases line up with TRBD1. V lost 5 bases, J lost 1 base, and 9 bases stayed unmatched. CDR1 and CDR2 from the germline V gene are LGHNT and FRNRAP. The CDR3 loop spans 16 amino acids. The CDR3 coding sequence is TGTGCTAGTGGTCCCCCCCGGACAGGGAAGAACACTGAAGCTTTCTTT. Translation gives CASGPPRTGKNTEAFF.

The chain links TRBV28 to TRBJ2-2; no firm D call. The CDR3 is 15 residues long. CDR1 and CDR2 from the germline V gene are MDHEN and SYDVKM. Deletions cut 3 bases from V and 3 bases from J, with 11 bases between. The CDR3 region has the DNA TGTGCCAGCAGTTTTAGGAAGACGTACACCGGGGAGCTGTTTTTT. It codes for CASSFRKTYTGELFF. The full variable domain, in which reference TRBV28 and TRBJ2-2 provide the parts outside the CDR3, is DVKVTQSSRYLVKRTGEKVFLECVQDMDHENMFWYRQDPGLGLRLIYFSYDVKMKEKGDIPEGYSVSREKKERFSLILESASTNQTSMYLCASSFRKTYTGELFFGEGSRLTVL.

The chain uses TRBV28 and TRBJ2-7, with D maybe TRBD2 (6 bases). The CDR3 consists of 14 residues. Germline V gene data show CDR1 as MDHEN and CDR2 as SYDVKM. The V gene lost 3 bases and the J gene lost 0 bases, with 9 bases spanning the gap. This chain's CDR3 is CASSFGTLSYEQYF. The CDR3 nucleotides read TGTGCCAGCAGTTTTGGGACTCTCTCCTACGAGCAGTACTTC.

This clonotype occurred many times. The chain is built from TRBV7-2 and TRBJ2-7; TRBD2 matches 9 bases. Unmatched junction bases numbered 5, after V lost 5 bases and J lost 3 bases. The CDR3 runs 14 residues. Per germline, CDR1 SGHTA and CDR2 FQGNSA. CDR3 nucleotides: TGTGCCAGCAGCGAGGGACTAGCCTTCTACGAGCAGTACTTC. This gives the protein CASSEGLAFYEQYF.

The chain couples TRBV9 to TRBJ2-3; D may be TRBD1 (5 bases). V lost 0 bases, J lost 0 bases, and 8 bases lay in between. This CDR3 is 15 amino acids long. Looked up from germline, CDR1 is SGDLS and CDR2 is YYNGEE. This chain's CDR3 is CASSVVGASTDTQYF. CDR3 sequence (DNA): TGTGCCAGCAGCGTAGTAGGGGCTAGCACAGATACGCAGTATTTT.

V is TRBV6-6 and J is TRBJ2-1; 8 bases are a match to TRBD2. CDR3 size: 16 residues. The germline gives CDR1 MNHNY, CDR2 SVGAGI (reference sequence). The CDR3 sequence: CASKAWTAGVNNEQFF. CDR3 sequence (DNA): TGTGCTTCTAAGGCGTGGACAGCGGGAGTCAACAATGAGCAGTTCTTC.

This clonotype was detected many times. This chain links TRBV7-9 with TRBJ2-5; D possibly corresponds to TRBD1 (6 bases). CDR1 and CDR2 (germline): SEHNR, FQNEAQ (reference sequence). This CDR3 has 14 amino acids. The V and J ends lost 5 bases and 4 bases respectively, with 14 bases between them. As DNA, the CDR3 is TGTGCCAGCAGCCTACAGGGCTATCGAGAGACCCAGTACTTC. Protein: CASSLQGYRETQYF.